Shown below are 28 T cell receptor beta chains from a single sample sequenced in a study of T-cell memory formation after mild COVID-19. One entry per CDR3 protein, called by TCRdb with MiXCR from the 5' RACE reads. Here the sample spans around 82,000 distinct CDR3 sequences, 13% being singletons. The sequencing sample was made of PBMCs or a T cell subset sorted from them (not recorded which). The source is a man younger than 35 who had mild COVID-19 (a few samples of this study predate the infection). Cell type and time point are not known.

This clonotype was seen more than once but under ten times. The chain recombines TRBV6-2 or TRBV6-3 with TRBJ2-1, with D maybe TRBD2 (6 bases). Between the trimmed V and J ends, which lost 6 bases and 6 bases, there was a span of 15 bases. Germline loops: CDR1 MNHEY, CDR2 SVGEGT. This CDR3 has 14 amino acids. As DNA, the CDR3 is TGTGCCAGCAGCTCGGGACTGACCCTCAATGAGCAGTTCTTC. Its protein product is CASSSGLTLNEQFF.

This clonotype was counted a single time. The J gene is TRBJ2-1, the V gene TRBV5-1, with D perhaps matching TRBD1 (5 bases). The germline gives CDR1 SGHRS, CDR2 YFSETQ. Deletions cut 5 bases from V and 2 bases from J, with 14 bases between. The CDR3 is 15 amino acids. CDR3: CASRLRQPTYNEQFF. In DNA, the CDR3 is TGCGCCAGCAGACTTCGACAGCCTACCTACAATGAGCAGTTCTTC.

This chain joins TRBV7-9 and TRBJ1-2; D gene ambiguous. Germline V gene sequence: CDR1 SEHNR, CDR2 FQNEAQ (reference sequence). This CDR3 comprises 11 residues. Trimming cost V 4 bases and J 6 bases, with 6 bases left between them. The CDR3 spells CASSSSHGYTF. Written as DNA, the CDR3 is TGTGCCAGCAGCTCGAGTCATGGCTACACCTTC.

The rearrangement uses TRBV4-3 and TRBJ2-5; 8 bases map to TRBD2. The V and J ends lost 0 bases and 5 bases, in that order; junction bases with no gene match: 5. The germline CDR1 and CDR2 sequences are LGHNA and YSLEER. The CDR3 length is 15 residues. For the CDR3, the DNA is TGCGCCAGCAGCCAAGATTTCGGGGGGGCGGAGACCCAGTACTTC. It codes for CASSQDFGGAETQYF.

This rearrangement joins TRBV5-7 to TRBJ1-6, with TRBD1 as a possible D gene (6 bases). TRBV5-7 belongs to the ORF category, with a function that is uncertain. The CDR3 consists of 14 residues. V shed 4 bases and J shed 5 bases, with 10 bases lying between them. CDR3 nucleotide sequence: TGTGCCAGCAGCCTCGACAGGAATAATTCACCCCTCCACTTT. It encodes CASSLDRNNSPLHF.

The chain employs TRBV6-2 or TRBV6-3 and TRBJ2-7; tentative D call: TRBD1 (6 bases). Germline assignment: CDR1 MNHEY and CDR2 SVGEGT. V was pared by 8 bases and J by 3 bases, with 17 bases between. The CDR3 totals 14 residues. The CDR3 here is CASSRTVEFYEQYV. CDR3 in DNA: TGTGCCAGCTCCCGGACAGTAGAATTCTACGAGCAGTACGTC.

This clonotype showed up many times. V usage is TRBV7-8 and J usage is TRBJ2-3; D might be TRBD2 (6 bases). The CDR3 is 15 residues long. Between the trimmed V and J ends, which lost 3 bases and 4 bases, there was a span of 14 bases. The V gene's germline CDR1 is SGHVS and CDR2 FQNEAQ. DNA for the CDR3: TGTGCCAGCAGCTTCGCGGGGCTTCGATCAGATACGCAGTATTTT. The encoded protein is CASSFAGLRSDTQYF.

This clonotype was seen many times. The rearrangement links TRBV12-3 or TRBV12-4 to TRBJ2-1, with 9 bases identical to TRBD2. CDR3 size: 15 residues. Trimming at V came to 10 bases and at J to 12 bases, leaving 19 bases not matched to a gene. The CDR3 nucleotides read TGTGCCACCCTCTCCTCGGAGCGGGGGGCCGGAGGGCAGTTCTTC. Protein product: CATLSSERGAGGQFF.

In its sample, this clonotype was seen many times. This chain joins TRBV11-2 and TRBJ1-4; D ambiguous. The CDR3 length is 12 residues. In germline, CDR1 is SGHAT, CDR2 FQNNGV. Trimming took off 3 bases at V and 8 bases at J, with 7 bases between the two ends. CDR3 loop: CASSLFGEKLFF. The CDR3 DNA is TGTGCCAGCAGCTTGTTCGGGGAAAAACTGTTTTTT.

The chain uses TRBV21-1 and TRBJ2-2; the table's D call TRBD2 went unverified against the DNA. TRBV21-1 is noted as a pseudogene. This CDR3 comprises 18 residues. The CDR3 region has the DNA TGTGCCAGCAGCCCCGGAGGTAGCGGGCGGAAGAACACCGGGGAGCTGTTTTTT. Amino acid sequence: CASSPGGSGRKNTGELFF.

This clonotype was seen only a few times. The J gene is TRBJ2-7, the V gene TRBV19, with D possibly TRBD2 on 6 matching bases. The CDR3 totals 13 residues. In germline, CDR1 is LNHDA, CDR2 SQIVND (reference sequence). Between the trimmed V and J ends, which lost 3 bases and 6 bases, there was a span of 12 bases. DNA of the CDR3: TGTGCCAGTAGTATCCGGGGGTTCCGCGAGCAGTACTTC. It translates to CASSIRGFREQYF.

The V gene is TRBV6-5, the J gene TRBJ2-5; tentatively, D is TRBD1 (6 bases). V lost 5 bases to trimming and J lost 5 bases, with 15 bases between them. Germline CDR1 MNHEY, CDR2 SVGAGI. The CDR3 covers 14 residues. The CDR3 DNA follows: TGTGCCAGCAGTCAACAGGGTTGGAGGGAGACCCAGTACTTC. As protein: CASSQQGWRETQYF.

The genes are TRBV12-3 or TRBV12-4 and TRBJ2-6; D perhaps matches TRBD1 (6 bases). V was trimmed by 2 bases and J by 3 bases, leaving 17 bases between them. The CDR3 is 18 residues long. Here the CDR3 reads CASSLTGTPLYGANVLTF. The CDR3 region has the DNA TGTGCCAGCAGTTTAACAGGGACCCCGCTTTATGGGGCCAACGTCCTGACTTTC.

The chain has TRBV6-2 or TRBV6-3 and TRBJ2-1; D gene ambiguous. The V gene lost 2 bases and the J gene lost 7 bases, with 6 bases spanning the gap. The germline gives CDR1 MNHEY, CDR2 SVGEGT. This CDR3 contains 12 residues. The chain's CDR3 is CASSYLANEQFF. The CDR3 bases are TGTGCCAGCAGTTACCTGGCTAATGAGCAGTTCTTC.

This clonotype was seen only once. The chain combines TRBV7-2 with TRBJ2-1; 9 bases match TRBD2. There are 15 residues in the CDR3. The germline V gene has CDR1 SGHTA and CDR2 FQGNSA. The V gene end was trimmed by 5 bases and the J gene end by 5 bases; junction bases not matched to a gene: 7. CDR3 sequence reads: CASSPSSGVNNEQFF. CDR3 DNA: TGTGCCAGCAGCCCATCTAGCGGGGTAAACAATGAGCAGTTCTTC.

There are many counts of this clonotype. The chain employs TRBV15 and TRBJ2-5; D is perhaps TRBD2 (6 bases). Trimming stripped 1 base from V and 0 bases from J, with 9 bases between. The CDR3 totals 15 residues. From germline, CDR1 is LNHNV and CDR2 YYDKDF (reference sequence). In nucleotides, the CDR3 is TGTGCCACCAGCAGAGGTGGCGGGGACCAAGAGACCCAGTACTTC. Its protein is CATSRGGGDQETQYF.

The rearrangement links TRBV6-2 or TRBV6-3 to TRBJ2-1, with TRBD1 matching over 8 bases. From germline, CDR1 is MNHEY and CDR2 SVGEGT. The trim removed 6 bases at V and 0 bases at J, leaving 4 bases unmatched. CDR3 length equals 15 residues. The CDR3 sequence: CASRTGVDSYNEQFF. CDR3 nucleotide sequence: TGTGCCAGCAGGACAGGGGTCGACTCCTACAATGAGCAGTTCTTC.

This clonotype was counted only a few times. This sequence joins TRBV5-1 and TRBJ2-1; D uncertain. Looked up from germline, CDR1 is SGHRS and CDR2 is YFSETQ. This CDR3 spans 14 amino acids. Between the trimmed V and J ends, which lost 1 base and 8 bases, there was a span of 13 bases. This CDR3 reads CASSLIKSRHEQFF. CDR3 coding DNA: TGCGCCAGCAGCTTGATTAAATCCAGACATGAGCAGTTCTTC.

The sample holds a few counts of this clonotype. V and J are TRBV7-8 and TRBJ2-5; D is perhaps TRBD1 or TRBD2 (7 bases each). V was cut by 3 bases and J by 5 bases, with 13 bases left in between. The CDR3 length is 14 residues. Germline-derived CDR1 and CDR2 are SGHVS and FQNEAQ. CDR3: CASSFQGGVETQYF. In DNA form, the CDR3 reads TGTGCCAGCAGCTTCCAGGGGGGGGTGGAGACCCAGTACTTC.

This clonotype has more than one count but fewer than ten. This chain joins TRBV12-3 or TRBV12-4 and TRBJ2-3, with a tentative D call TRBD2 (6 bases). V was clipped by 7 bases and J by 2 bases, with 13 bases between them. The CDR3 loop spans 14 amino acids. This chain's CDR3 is CASKRGLDTDTQYF. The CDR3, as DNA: TGTGCCAGCAAAAGGGGACTTGACACAGATACGCAGTATTTT.

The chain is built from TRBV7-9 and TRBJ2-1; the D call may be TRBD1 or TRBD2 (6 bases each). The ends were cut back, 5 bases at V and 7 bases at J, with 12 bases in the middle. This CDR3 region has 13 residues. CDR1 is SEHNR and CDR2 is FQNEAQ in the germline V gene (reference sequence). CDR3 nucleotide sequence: TGTGCCAGCAGCCAAGAAGGGGGGAATGAGCAGTTCTTC. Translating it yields CASSQEGGNEQFF.

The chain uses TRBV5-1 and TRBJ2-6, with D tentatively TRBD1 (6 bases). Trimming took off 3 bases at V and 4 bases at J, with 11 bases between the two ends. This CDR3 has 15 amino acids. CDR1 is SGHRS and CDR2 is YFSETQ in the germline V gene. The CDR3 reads CASSSEGEGANVLTF. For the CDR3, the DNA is TGCGCCAGCAGCTCCGAGGGGGAGGGGGCCAACGTCCTGACTTTC.

CDR3 DNA: TGTGCCATCAGTGAGTCGGGACAGGAGGAGACCCAGTACTTC. Translation gives CAISESGQEETQYF. The chain couples TRBV10-3 to TRBJ2-5; 8 bases map to TRBD1. The germline CDR1 and CDR2 sequences are ENHRY and SYGVKD. V lost 0 bases, J lost 5 bases, and 2 bases stayed unmatched. The CDR3 spans 14 residues.

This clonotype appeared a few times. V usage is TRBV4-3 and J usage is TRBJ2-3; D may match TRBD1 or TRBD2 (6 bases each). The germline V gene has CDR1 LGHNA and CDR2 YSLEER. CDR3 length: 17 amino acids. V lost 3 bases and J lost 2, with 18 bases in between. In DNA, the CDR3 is TGCGCCAGCAGCCACCCGTCGGGGGCAGGGGACACAGATACGCAGTATTTT. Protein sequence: CASSHPSGAGDTDTQYF.

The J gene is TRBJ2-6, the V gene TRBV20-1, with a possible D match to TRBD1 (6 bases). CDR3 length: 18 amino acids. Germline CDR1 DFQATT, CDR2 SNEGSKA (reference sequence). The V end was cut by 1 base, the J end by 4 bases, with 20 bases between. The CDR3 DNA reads TGCAGTGCTAGAGTACCGTTAGACAGGACGGCGGGGGCCAACGTCCTGACTTTC. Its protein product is CSARVPLDRTAGANVLTF.

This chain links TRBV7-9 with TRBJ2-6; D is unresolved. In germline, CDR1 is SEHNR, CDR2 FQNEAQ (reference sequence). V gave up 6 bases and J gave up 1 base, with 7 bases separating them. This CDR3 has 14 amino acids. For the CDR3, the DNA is TGTGCCAGCAGTTTCGTATCTGGGGCCAACGTCCTGACTTTC. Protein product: CASSFVSGANVLTF.

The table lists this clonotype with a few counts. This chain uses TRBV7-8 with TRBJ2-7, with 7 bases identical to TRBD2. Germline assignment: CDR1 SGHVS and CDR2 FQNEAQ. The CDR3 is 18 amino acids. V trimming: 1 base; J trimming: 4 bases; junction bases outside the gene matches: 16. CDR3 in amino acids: CASSLEASGRPKIYEQYV. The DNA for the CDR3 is TGTGCCAGCAGCTTAGAGGCTAGCGGAAGACCCAAAATATACGAGCAGTACGTC.

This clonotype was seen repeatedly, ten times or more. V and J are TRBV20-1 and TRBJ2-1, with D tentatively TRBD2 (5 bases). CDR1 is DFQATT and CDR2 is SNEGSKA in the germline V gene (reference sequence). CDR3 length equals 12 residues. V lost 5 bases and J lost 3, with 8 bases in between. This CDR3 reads CSASAGYNEQFF. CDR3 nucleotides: TGCAGTGCTTCGGCGGGCTACAATGAGCAGTTCTTC.